This T cell receptor beta chain was profiled in a study of T cell repertoires in cytomegalovirus infection (dated by TCRdb to the late 2010s). Looking at the study overall: Donor HLA type was relevant to the analysis, because carriage of CMV infection together with the matching HLA type was indicated by public TCR beta signatures.

Sequenced using an Illumina HiSeq 1500. The public reads were quality trimmed at Q25 with fastp and then assembled into clones with MiXCR by TCRdb, keeping productive beta chains. All rows with the same CDR3 protein become a single entry with the most common DNA and genes. The sample includes about 310,000 distinct CDR3 sequences, with roughly 17% observed a single time. About 12% of the sample is held by the ten biggest clonotypes. V gives up 0 bases and J gives up 7 bases, and the segment between their germline ends measures 16 bases. CDR1 and CDR2 are read off the germline V gene as LGHNA and YNFKEQ. Counted from cysteine to phenylalanine, this CDR3 has 16 amino acids. Solely the CDR3 DNA is kept, with 48 bases framed from the first base. Points the paper makes about the study in general: The ex vivo response was dominated by HLA-C-restricted CMV-specific TCR beta clonotypes, which also provided the single most frequent clonotype in two of eight donors. In both this cohort and an independent cohort of approximately 350 donors, the cumulative frequency of public TCR beta family members distinguished carriers of CMV infection plus the relevant HLA type.

This clonotype was seen a handful of times. Its antigen remains undetermined. Base qualities are not recorded, but no much larger clone differs from it by a single base. The sample taken for sequencing was PBMCs. The receptor was isolated from a human donor in good health (CMV status not recorded). Some clones in this sample may be carry-over from other donors' samples. The sequence joins TRBV4-2 to TRBJ2-1; the D gene is perhaps TRBD2, on 5 matching bases. The base sequence is TGTGCCAGCAGCCAAGATTCCAGCGGATCGCATAATGAGCAGTTCTTC. Translated, this is CASSQDSSGSHNEQFF.